This TCR beta chain was recovered during a study of siplizumab effects on memory and regulatory T cells. Study-wide points: Siplizumab significantly brought down the alloreactive sequences that trace back to unstimulated CD4+ memory cells.

On this clone: Its target is unknown.

Unmatched junction bases numbered 6, after V lost 5 bases and J lost 5 bases. This CDR3 spans 15 amino acids. CDR1 is SGHTA and CDR2 is FQGNSA in the germline V gene. The protocol was immunoSEQ multiplex PCR, while the TCRdb copy is restricted to in-frame clones and leaves out a portion. Of about 120,000 clones listed, 90% to 95% are singletons. Sequencing was performed on non-Treg CD4+ T cells sorted from blood. The receptor was isolated from a human donor in good health. The chain combines TRBV7-2 with TRBJ2-2; the match to TRBD2 covers 9 bases. The DNA of the CDR3 is TGTGCCAGCAGCCGTAGCGGGAGAGGGACCGGGGAGCTGTTTTTT. The encoded protein is CASSRSGRGTGELFF.